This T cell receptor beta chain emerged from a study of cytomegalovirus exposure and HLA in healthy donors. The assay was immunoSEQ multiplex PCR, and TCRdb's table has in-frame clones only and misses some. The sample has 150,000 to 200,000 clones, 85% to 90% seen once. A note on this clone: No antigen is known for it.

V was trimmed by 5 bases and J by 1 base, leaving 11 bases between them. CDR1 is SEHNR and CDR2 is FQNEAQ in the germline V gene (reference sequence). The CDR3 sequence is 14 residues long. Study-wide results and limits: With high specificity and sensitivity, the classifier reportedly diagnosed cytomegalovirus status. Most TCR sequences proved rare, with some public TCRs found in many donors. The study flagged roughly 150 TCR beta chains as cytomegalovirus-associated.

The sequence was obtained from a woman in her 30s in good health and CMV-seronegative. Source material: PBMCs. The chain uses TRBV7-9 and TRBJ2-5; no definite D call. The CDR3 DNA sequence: TGTGCCAGCAGCCCCCCCCGGTCCCAAGAGACCCAGTACTTC. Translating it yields CASSPPRSQETQYF.